This passage covers 32 T cell receptor beta chains from one sample sequenced in a study of Graves' ophthalmopathy and Graves' hyperthyroidism. Amplification of the TCR beta CDR3 regions used RNA transcripts (as template). Scientists carried out first-round RT-PCR using HTBI primers and then a second-round multiplex PCR. TCRdb called the multiplex PCR reads again in MiXCR, with one record for every CDR3 protein. The repertoire holds 650,000 to 900,000 distinct CDR3 sequences, roughly 40% seen once, with 40% to 45% in the top ten. What was sequenced was peripheral blood. The receptors were gathered from an adult man with Graves' ophthalmopathy.

There are a few counts of this clonotype. The chain links TRBV5-4 to TRBJ2-5; D call uncertain. Trimming shortened V by 1 base and J by 2 bases, and 12 bases separated the two germline ends. CDR3 length: 15 amino acids. CDR1 and CDR2 (germline): SGHNT, YYREEE (reference sequence). CDR3 nucleotide sequence: TGTGCCAGCAGCTTGAGGCTAGACCTACAAGAGACCCAGTACTTC. Translation: CASSLRLDLQETQYF.

This clonotype was seen a few times. V and J are TRBV20-1 and TRBJ2-7, with D possibly being TRBD1 (6 bases). From germline, CDR1 is DFQATT and CDR2 SNEGSKA (reference sequence). V dropped 4 bases and J dropped 2 bases, with 15 bases sitting between them. The CDR3 totals 14 residues. The CDR3 DNA is TGCAGTGCTACCAGACAGGCCTCTACCTACGAGCAGTACTTC. This gives the protein CSATRQASTYEQYF.

As DNA, the CDR3 is TGTGCCAGCAGCCGGACTAGCGGGGGCAGCACCGGGGAGCTGTTTTTT. Translating it yields CASSRTSGGSTGELFF. J is TRBJ2-2 and V is TRBV11-1; TRBD2 matches 13 bases. The length of the CDR3 is 16 residues. In germline, CDR1 is SGHAT, CDR2 FQDESV (reference sequence). The V and J ends lost 5 bases and 4 bases, in that order; junction bases with no gene match: 4.

This clonotype occurred a few times. The chain's CDR3 is CASSLAQGGEKLFF. CDR3 in DNA: TGTGCCAGCAGCTTAGCACAGGGGGGAGAAAAACTGTTTTTT. This rearrangement joins TRBV7-9 to TRBJ1-4, with 8 bases matching TRBD1. Per germline, CDR1 SEHNR and CDR2 FQNEAQ (reference sequence). The CDR3 is 14 amino acids. J was trimmed by 8 bases and V by 0 bases; bases with no gene match: 2.

This clonotype was observed a few times. This rearrangement joins TRBV5-1 to TRBJ1-1, with D perhaps TRBD1 (6 bases). Between the trimmed V and J ends, which lost 1 base and 13 bases, there was a span of 20 bases. Germline CDR1 is SGHRS and CDR2 is YFSETQ. CDR3 length equals 14 residues. CDR3 nucleotides: TGCGCCAGCAGCTTGTCCGGATTCTGGGTAGGGGGTTTCTTT. Amino acids: CASSLSGFWVGGFF.

As to this clonotype: A clone one base away is much larger, so this may be a read error. The chain couples TRBV20-1 to TRBJ1-4, with unresolved D. The CDR3 totals 14 residues. Germline CDR1 is DFQATT and CDR2 is SNEGSKA (reference sequence). The CDR3 region has the DNA TGCAGTGCTAGCGTAGGGCAGGCAAATGGAAAACTGTTTTTT. It yields the protein CSASVGQANGKLFF.

Points on this clonotype: Germline is not matched at one junction end, which may reflect a read error. The chain employs TRBV7-9 and TRBJ2-5; the match to TRBD1 covers 10 bases. Germline V lookup: CDR1 SEHNR, CDR2 FQNEAQ (reference sequence). There are 14 residues in the CDR3. For the CDR3, the DNA is TGTGCCAGCAGCTTGACAGGGGGCGGAGAGACCCAGCACTTC. The encoded protein is CASSLTGGGETQHF.

This clonotype occurred a few times. This chain uses TRBV19 with TRBJ1-2; D may be TRBD1 (6 bases). V was trimmed by 2 bases and J by 4 bases, leaving 11 bases between them. Per the germline V gene, CDR1 is LNHDA and CDR2 is SQIVND (reference sequence). This CDR3 spans 14 amino acids. The CDR3 loop is CASSINPGAYGYTF. CDR3 nucleotides: TGTGCCAGTAGTATAAACCCAGGGGCCTATGGCTACACCTTC.

Regarding this clonotype: Mismatch with germline at one junction end may stem from a read error. This chain uses TRBV29-1 with TRBJ2-7; 9 bases align to TRBD2. The CDR3 covers 13 residues. Germline CDR1 is SQVTM and CDR2 is ANQGSEA. Here the CDR3 reads CSVTGTSSKPPNF. The CDR3 nucleotides read TGCAGCGTTACCGGGACTAGCTCTAAGCCCCCTAACTTC.

The rearrangement uses TRBV5-1 and TRBJ2-5; 13 positions agree with TRBD2. The CDR3 is made up of 20 amino acids. V gave up 4 bases and J gave up 3 bases; unmatched junction bases: 18. CDR1 and CDR2 (germline): SGHRS, YFSETQ. DNA for the CDR3: TGCGCCAGCAGCCGTGGGTGGACTAGCGGGAGCCGAACAAACGAAGAGACCCAGTACTTC. It specifies CASSRGWTSGSRTNEETQYF. Full variable domain (missing parts from reference TRBV5-1 and TRBJ2-5): KAGVTQTPRYLIKTRGQQVTLSCSPISGHRSVSWYQQTPGQGLQFLFEYFSETQRNKGNFPGRFSGRQFSNSRSEMNVSTLELGDSALYLCASSRGWTSGSRTNEETQYFGPGTRLLVL.

The rearrangement joins TRBV7-2 to TRBJ2-7, with no clear D. Trimming pared 6 bases from V and 5 bases from J, leaving 14 bases between. CDR1 is SGHTA and CDR2 is FQGNSA in the germline V gene. The CDR3 is 13 residues long. The CDR3: CASSFRIYHEQYF. The DNA for the CDR3 is TGTGCCAGCAGTTTCCGGATATACCACGAGCAGTACTTC. The whole variable domain, filled in from reference TRBV7-2 and TRBJ2-7, reads GAGVSQSPSNKVTEKGKDVELRCDPISGHTALYWYRQSLGQGLEFLIYFQGNSAPDKSGLPSDRFSAERTGGSVSTLTIQRTQQEDSAVYLCASSFRIYHEQYFGPGTRLTVT.

Note on this clonotype: Its ends do not fully match the called genes, so a read error is possible. The chain couples TRBV10-1 to TRBJ2-7; weak D call: TRBD2 (6 bases). Per the germline V gene, CDR1 is WNHNN and CDR2 is SYGVQD (reference sequence). CDR3 length: 15 residues. The CDR3 DNA reads as TGTGCCAGCAGTGAAGTCGGGGGTTTCTTCTACGAGCAGTACTTC. Translation gives CASSEVGGFFYEQYF.

This clonotype was seen a handful of times. This rearrangement joins TRBV12-3 or TRBV12-4 to TRBJ2-2; D is ambiguous. Trimming took 6 bases from V and 2 from J, leaving 7 bases between them. The CDR3 totals 13 residues. CDR3 protein: CASRNANTGELFF. The DNA for the CDR3 is TGTGCCAGCAGGAACGCTAACACCGGGGAGCTGTTTTTT.

This clonotype was counted a few times. The V and J genes are TRBV19 and TRBJ2-5; D possibly corresponds to TRBD2 (5 bases). This CDR3 is 14 amino acids long. Trimming pared 10 bases from V and 0 bases from J, leaving 15 bases between. CDR1 is LNHDA, CDR2 SQIVND, per germline (reference sequence). The DNA for the CDR3 is TGTGCCACCGCACGGGGAAGTAACCAAGAGACCCAGTACTTC. Amino acids: CATARGSNQETQYF.

The table lists this clonotype with many counts. The gene calls are TRBV25-1 and TRBJ1-1; possible D gene TRBD1, 5 bases. V lost 10 bases to trimming and J lost 5 bases, with 11 bases between them. This CDR3 is built from 11 residues. Looked up from germline, CDR1 is MGHDK and CDR2 is SYGVNS. The CDR3 here is CATIEGTEAFF. In nucleotides, the CDR3 is TGTGCCACCATTGAGGGGACTGAAGCTTTCTTT.

The chain joins TRBV25-1 to TRBJ2-7; 10 bases agree with TRBD1. The CDR3 runs 16 residues. The ends lost 3 bases at V and 6 bases at J; junction bases unmatched: 11. From germline, CDR1 is MGHDK and CDR2 SYGVNS. The CDR3 loop reads CASSDSAGTGVFEQYF. The CDR3 nucleotides are TGTGCCAGCAGTGATAGTGCCGGGACAGGGGTCTTCGAGCAGTACTTC.

Of note for this clonotype: A much more abundant neighbour one base away suggests this may be a read error. The chain couples TRBV10-3 to TRBJ2-5; 14 bases match TRBD2. Germline CDR1 is ENHRY and CDR2 is SYGVKD. V was pared by 4 bases and J by 4 bases, with 8 bases of the junction left unmatched. The CDR3 runs 17 residues. CDR3 sequence (DNA): TGTGCCATCAGTGTTGGGACTAGCGGGAGAAGACGAGAGACCCAGTACTTC. Protein sequence: CAISVGTSGRRRETQYF.

This clonotype occurred many times. CDR3 in amino acids: CASSLSGAPYEQYF. CDR3 DNA sequence: TGTGCCAGCAGCCTTAGCGGAGCGCCCTACGAGCAGTACTTC. J is TRBJ2-7 and V is TRBV7-2; D may be TRBD2 (6 bases). The CDR3 contains 14 residues. Germline-derived CDR1 and CDR2 are SGHTA and FQGNSA. Trimming shortened V by 5 bases and J by 2 bases, and 13 bases separated the two germline ends.

This clonotype was recorded many times. The chain couples TRBV12-3 or TRBV12-4 to TRBJ1-3; D call uncertain. V lost 6 bases and J lost 0, with 3 bases in between. The CDR3 runs 12 residues. In DNA form, the CDR3 reads TGTGCCAGCAGCTTCTCTGGAAACACCATATATTTT. This translates into CASSFSGNTIYF.

This clonotype has only a few counts. The gene calls are TRBV15 and TRBJ1-3; weak D call: TRBD1 (6 bases). Trimming cost V 5 bases and J 0 bases, with 17 bases left between them. This CDR3 is built from 17 residues. Germline CDR1 is LNHNV and CDR2 is YYDKDF (reference sequence). The CDR3 region has the DNA TGTGCCACCAGCGGGGGCCCCGGTCGAGGCTCTGGAAACACCATATATTTT. It yields the protein CATSGGPGRGSGNTIYF.

In its sample, this clonotype was seen a few times. The rearrangement links TRBV15 to TRBJ2-3; D unclear. The CDR3 spans 15 residues. The V gene's germline CDR1 is LNHNV and CDR2 YYDKDF (reference sequence). Trimming cost V 0 bases and J 2 bases, with 9 bases left between them. The CDR3 here is CATSRDYAVTDTQYF. CDR3 in DNA: TGTGCCACCAGCAGAGACTATGCAGTCACAGATACGCAGTATTTT.

This clonotype was detected a few times. The chain joins TRBV29-1 to TRBJ1-5; 7 positions agree with TRBD1. This CDR3 comprises 14 residues. V was clipped by 6 bases and J by 3 bases; unmatched bases: 8. Germline CDR1 and CDR2: SQVTM and ANQGSEA. CDR3 DNA: TGCAGCGTGACATTCGGGACAGCCAATCAGCCCCAGCATTTT. This encodes CSVTFGTANQPQHF.

V gene TRBV11-2 combines with J gene TRBJ2-5; D call uncertain. The CDR3 has 15 amino acids. Germline CDR1 reads SGHAT; CDR2 reads FQNNGV. Between the trimmed V and J ends, which lost 0 bases and 2 bases, there was a span of 10 bases. In DNA, the CDR3 is TGTGCCAGCAGCTTAGATGGGGTGGGGCAAGAGACCCAGTACTTC. It codes for CASSLDGVGQETQYF. Using reference TRBV11-2 and TRBJ2-5 for the parts outside the CDR3, the full variable domain is EAGVAQSPRYKIIEKRQSVAFWCNPISGHATLYWYQQILGQGPKLLIQFQNNGVVDDSQLPKDRFSAERLKGVDSTLKIQPAKLEDSAVYLCASSLDGVGQETQYFGPGTRLLVL.

The table lists this clonotype with many counts. The V call is TRBV12-3 or TRBV12-4, the J call TRBJ1-3; D is undetermined. The CDR3 is 16 residues long. V was pared by 3 bases and J by 1 base, with 13 bases between. CDR3 bases: TGTGCCAGCAGTTTCTTTGACGCACCTTCTGGAAACACCATATATTTT. Protein product: CASSFFDAPSGNTIYF.

The genes are TRBV7-9 and TRBJ2-7, with D perhaps TRBD1 or TRBD2 (5 bases each). Between the trimmed V and J ends, which lost 3 bases and 6 bases, there was a span of 12 bases. The CDR3 loop spans 13 amino acids. Germline V gene sequence: CDR1 SEHNR, CDR2 FQNEAQ (reference sequence). Written as DNA, the CDR3 is TGTGCCAGCAGCTTGATGGGACGGATCGAGCAGTACTTC. Translated: CASSLMGRIEQYF.

The CDR3 spells CSVAAYLNTGELFF. CDR3 bases: TGCAGCGTAGCTGCCTATCTGAACACCGGGGAGCTGTTTTTT. V gene TRBV29-1 combines with J gene TRBJ2-2, with D hard to call. The CDR3 has 14 amino acids. Germline V lookup: CDR1 SQVTM, CDR2 ANQGSEA. Deletions cut 6 bases from V and 1 base from J, with 12 bases between.

The chain links TRBV7-3 to TRBJ1-2; D is possibly TRBD1 (6 bases). V lost 6 bases to trimming and J lost 3 bases, with 14 bases between them. The CDR3 runs to 14 residues. Germline V gene sequence: CDR1 SGHTA, CDR2 FQGTGA. CDR3 protein: CASSSLAGDYGYTF. The CDR3 DNA reads as TGTGCCAGCAGTTCATTGGCAGGGGACTATGGCTACACCTTC.

The sample holds many counts of this clonotype. This chain uses TRBV7-2 with TRBJ1-1, with a tentative D call TRBD1 (6 bases). The CDR3 extends over 15 amino acids. V was cut by 4 bases and J by 2 bases, with 14 bases left in between. Germline CDR1 is SGHTA and CDR2 is FQGNSA. This CDR3 reads CASSYRQAANTEAFF. CDR3 nucleotide sequence: TGTGCCAGCAGCTATCGACAGGCGGCAAACACTGAAGCTTTCTTT.

With respect to this clonotype: The limits of the CDR3 on the DNA are not certain, so only TCRdb's listed CDR3 is given. The J gene is TRBJ1-1, the V gene TRBV29-1; TRBD1, as called in the table, went unchecked against the DNA. Germline-derived CDR1 and CDR2 are SQVTM and ANQGSEA. The CDR3 extends over 12 residues, inclusive of both ends. The CDR3 loop is CSVVGQGTEASF.

Only a few counts were recorded for this clonotype. This chain connects TRBV14 to TRBJ2-2; D is unclear. The CDR3 has 15 residues. The germline V gene encodes CDR1 SGHDN and CDR2 FVKESK. Trimming took off 0 bases at V and 7 bases at J, with 12 bases between the two ends. CDR3 sequence: CASSQDELGIGELFF. CDR3 DNA sequence: TGTGCCAGCAGCCAAGATGAGTTGGGGATCGGGGAGCTGTTTTTT.

In its sample, this clonotype was seen a few times. The chain has TRBV14 and TRBJ2-7, with D tentatively TRBD1 (5 bases). The germline V gene encodes CDR1 SGHDN and CDR2 FVKESK. This CDR3 spans 14 amino acids. Trimming removed 4 bases at V and 4 bases at J, with 14 bases between. The CDR3 DNA is TGTGCCAGCAGCCGAGTTACCGCAGGGTACGAGCAGTACTTC. It encodes CASSRVTAGYEQYF.

The rearrangement links TRBV6-4 to TRBJ1-2; D is possibly TRBD1 (5 bases). The CDR3 is 13 residues long. Germline loops: CDR1 MRHNA, CDR2 SNTAGT. Deletions cut 9 bases from V and 1 base from J, with 12 bases between. The chain's CDR3 is CARRTRNNYGYTF. The CDR3, as DNA: TGTGCCAGGAGGACACGAAATAACTATGGCTACACCTTC.